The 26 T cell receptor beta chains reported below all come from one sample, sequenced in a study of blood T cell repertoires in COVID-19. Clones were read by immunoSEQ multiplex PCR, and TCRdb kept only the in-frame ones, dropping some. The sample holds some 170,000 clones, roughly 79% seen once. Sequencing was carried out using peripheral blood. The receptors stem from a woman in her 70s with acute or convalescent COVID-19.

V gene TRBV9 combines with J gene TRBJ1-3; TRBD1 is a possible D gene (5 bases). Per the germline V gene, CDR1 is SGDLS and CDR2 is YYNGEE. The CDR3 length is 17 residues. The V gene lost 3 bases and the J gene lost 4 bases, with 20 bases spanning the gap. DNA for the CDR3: TGTGCCAGCAGCGGATACCGGGACTCCGGCGCCGGAAACACCATATATTTT. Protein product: CASSGYRDSGAGNTIYF.

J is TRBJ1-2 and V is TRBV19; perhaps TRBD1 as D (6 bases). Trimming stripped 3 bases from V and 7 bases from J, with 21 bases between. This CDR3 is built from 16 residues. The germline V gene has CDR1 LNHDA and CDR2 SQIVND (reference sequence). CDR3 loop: CASSMEQGAVMGGYTF. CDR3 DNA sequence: TGTGCCAGTAGTATGGAACAGGGAGCTGTTATGGGTGGCTACACCTTC.

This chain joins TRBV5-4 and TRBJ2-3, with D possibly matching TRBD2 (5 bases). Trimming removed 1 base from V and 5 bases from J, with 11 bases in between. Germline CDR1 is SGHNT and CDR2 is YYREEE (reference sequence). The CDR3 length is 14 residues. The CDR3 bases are TGTGCCAGCAGCTTGCGTCAGAGGGAAGATACGCAGTATTTT. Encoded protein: CASSLRQREDTQYF.

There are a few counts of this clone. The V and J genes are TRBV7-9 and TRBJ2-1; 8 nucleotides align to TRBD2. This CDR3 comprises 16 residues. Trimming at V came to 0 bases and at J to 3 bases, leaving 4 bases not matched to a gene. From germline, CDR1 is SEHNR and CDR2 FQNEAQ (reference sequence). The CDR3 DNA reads TGTGCCAGCAGCTTAGCCGGACTAGCAAGCTACAATGAGCAGTTCTTC. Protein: CASSLAGLASYNEQFF. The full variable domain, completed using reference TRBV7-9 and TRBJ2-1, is DTGVSQNPRHKITKRGQNVTFRCDPISEHNRLYWYRQTLGQGPEFLTYFQNEAQLEKSRLLSDRFSAERPKGSFSTLEIQRTEQGDSAMYLCASSLAGLASYNEQFFGPGTRLTVL.

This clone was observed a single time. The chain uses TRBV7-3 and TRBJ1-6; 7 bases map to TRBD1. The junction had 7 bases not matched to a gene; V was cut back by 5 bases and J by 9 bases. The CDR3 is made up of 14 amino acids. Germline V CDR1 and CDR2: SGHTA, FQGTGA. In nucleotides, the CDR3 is TGTGCCAGCAGCCAAACAGGGGTATTTTCACCCCTCCACTTT. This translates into CASSQTGVFSPLHF.

The CDR3 protein is CASSLGEYEQYF. As DNA, the CDR3 is TGTGCCAGCAGCTTAGGAGAATACGAGCAGTACTTC. The chain is built from TRBV7-2 and TRBJ2-7; D gene unclear. V was pared by 1 base and J by 4 bases, with 5 bases between. Germline V gene lookup returns CDR1 SGHTA and CDR2 FQGNSA. There are 12 residues in the CDR3.

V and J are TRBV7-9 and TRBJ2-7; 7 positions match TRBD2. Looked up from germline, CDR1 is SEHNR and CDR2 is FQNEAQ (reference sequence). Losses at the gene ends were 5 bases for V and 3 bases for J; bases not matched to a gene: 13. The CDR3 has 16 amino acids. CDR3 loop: CASSGNMRGGSYEQYF. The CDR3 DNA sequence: TGTGCCAGCAGCGGTAATATGAGGGGCGGGAGCTACGAGCAGTACTTC.

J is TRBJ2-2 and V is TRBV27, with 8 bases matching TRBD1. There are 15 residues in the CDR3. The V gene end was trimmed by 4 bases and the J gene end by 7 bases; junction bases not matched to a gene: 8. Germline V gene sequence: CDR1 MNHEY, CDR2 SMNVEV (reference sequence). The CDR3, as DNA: TGTGCCAGCAGTTCCCGTCCGACAGGGGACGGGGAGCTGTTTTTT. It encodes CASSSRPTGDGELFF.

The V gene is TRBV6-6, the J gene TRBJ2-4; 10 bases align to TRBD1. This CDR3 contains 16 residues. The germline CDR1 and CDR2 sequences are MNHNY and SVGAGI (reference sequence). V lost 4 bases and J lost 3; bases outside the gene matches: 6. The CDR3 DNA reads TGTGCCAGCAGTTTTTGGGACAGGGGAGGCAAAAACATTCAGTACTTC. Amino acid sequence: CASSFWDRGGKNIQYF.

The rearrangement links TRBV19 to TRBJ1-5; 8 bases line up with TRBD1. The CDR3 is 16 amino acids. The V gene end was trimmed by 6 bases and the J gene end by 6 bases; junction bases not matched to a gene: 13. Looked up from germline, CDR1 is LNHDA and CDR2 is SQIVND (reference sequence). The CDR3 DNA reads TGTGCCAGTAGCGGACAGGGAGGGAATTCATTTCAGCCCCAGCATTTT. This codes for CASSGQGGNSFQPQHF.

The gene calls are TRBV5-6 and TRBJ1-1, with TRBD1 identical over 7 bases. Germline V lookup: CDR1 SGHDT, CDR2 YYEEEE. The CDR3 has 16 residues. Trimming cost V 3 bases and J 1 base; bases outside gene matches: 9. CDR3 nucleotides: TGTGCCAGCAGCTGGGCCGATCAGGGGGAGAACACTGAAGCTTTCTTT. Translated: CASSWADQGENTEAFF.

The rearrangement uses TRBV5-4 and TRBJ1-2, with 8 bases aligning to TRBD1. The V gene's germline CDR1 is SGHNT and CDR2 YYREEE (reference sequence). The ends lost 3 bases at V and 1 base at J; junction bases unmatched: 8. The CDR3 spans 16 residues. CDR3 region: CASSSAGGYNNYGYTF. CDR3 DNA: TGTGCCAGCAGCTCTGCAGGGGGCTACAATAACTATGGCTACACCTTC. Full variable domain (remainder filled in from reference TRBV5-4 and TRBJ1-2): ETGVTQSPTHLIKTRGQQVTLRCSSQSGHNTVSWYQQALGQGPQFIFQYYREEENGRGNFPPRFSGLQFPNYSSELNVNALELDDSALYLCASSSAGGYNNYGYTFGSGTRLTVV.

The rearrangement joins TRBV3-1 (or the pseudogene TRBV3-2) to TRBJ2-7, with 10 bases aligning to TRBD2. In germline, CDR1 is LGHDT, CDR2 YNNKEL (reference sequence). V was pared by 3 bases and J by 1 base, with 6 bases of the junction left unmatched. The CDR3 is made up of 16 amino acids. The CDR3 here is CASSQAPSGGSYEQYF. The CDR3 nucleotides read TGTGCCAGCAGCCAGGCCCCTAGCGGGGGTTCCTACGAGCAGTACTTC.

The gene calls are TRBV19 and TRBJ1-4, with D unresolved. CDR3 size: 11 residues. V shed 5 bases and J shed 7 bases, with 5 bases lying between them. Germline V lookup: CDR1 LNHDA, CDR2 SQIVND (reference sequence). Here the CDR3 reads CASSYSEKLFF. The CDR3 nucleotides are TGTGCCAGTAGTTACTCTGAAAAACTGTTTTTT.

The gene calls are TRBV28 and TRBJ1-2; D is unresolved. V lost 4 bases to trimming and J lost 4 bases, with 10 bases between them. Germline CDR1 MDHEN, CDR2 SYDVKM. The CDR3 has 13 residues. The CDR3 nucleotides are TGTGCCAGCAGTTCCGCCTCAGTCTATGGCTACACCTTC. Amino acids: CASSSASVYGYTF.

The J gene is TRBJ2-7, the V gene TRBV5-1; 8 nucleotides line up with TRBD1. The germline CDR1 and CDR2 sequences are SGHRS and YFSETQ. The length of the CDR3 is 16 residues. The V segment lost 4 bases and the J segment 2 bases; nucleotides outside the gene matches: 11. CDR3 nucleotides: TGCGCCAGCAGCCTTGAACCGGGACAGGTGGCCTACGAGCAGTACTTC. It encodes CASSLEPGQVAYEQYF. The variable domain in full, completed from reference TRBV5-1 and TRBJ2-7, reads KAGVTQTPRYLIKTRGQQVTLSCSPISGHRSVSWYQQTPGQGLQFLFEYFSETQRNKGNFPGRFSGRQFSNSRSEMNVSTLELGDSALYLCASSLEPGQVAYEQYFGPGTRLTVT.

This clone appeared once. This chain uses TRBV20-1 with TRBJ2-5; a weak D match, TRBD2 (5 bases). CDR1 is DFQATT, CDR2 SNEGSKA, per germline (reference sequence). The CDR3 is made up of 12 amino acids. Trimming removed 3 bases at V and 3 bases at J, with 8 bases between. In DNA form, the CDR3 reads TGCAGTGCTAGTGAGGAGGAAGAGACCCAGTACTTC. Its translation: CSASEEEETQYF.

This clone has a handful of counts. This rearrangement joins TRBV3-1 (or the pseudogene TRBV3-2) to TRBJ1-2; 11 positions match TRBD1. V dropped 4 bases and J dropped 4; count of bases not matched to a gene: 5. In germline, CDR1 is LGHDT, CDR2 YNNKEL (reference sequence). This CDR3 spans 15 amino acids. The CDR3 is CASSLQGQGVYGYTF. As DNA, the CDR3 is TGTGCCAGCAGCCTCCAGGGACAGGGGGTCTATGGCTACACCTTC.

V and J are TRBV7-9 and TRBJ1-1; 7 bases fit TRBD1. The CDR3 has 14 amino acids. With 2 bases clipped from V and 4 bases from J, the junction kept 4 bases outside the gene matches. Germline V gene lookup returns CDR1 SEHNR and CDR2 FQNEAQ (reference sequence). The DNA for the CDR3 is TGTGCCAGCAGCTTAACAGGGGTAAGCACTGAAGCTTTCTTT. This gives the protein CASSLTGVSTEAFF.

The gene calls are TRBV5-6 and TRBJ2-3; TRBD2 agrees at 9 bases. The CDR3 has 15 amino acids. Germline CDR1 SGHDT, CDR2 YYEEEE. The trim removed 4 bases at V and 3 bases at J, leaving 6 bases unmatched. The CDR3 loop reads CASSPGLAPTDTQYF. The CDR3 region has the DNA TGTGCCAGCAGCCCCGGACTAGCGCCGACAGATACGCAGTATTTT.

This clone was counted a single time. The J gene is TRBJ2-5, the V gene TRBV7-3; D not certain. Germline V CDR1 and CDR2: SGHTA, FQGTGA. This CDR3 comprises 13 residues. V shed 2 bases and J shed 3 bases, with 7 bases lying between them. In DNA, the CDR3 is TGTGCCAGCAGCTTAGGAAGCGAAGAGACCCAGTACTTC. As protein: CASSLGSEETQYF.

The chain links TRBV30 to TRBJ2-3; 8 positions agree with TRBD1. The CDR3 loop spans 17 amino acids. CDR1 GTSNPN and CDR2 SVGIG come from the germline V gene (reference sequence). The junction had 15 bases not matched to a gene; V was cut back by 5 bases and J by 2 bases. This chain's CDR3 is CAWSTGVSGTLTDTQYF. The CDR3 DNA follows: TGTGCCTGGTCGACAGGGGTTAGCGGAACCCTCACAGATACGCAGTATTTT.

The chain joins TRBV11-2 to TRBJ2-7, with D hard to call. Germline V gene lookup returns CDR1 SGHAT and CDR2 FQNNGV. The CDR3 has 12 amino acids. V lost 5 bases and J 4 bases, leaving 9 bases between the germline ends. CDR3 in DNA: TGTGCCAGCAGCCCAACAATATACGAGCAGTACTTC. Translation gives CASSPTIYEQYF. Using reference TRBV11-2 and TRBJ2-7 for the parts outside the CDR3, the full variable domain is EAGVAQSPRYKIIEKRQSVAFWCNPISGHATLYWYQQILGQGPKLLIQFQNNGVVDDSQLPKDRFSAERLKGVDSTLKIQPAKLEDSAVYLCASSPTIYEQYFGPGTRLTVT.

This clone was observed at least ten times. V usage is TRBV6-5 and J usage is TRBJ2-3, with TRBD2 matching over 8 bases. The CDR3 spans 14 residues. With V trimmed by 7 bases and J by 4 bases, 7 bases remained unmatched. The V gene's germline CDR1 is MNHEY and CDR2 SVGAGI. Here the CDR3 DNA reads TGTGCCAGCAAGCGAGCGGGAGTTCCAGATACGCAGTATTTT. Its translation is CASKRAGVPDTQYF.

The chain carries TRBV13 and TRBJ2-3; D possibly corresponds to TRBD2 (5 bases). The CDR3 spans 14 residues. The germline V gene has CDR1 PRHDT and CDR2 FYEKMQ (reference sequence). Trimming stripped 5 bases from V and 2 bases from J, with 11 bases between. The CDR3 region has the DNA TGTGCCAGCAGCCCCGGACTCGACACAGATACGCAGTATTTT. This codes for CASSPGLDTDTQYF.

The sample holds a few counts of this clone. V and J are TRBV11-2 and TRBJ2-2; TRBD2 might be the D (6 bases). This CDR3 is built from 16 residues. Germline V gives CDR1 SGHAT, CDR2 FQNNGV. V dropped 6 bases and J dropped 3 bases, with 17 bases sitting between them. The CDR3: CASSYSGDWHTGELFF. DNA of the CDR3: TGTGCCAGCAGTTATTCTGGGGACTGGCACACCGGGGAGCTGTTTTTT.